These 17 T cell receptor beta chains were sequenced from one sample in a study of T cells in Graves' hyperthyroidism and ophthalmopathy. Using RNA transcripts as the source, TCR beta CDR3 regions were amplified. HTBI primers were the set used in a first-round RT-PCR of the TCR CDR3. TCRdb re-called the multiplex PCR reads with MiXCR, one entry per CDR3 protein. The sample consists of around 300,000 distinct CDR3 sequences, roughly 15% of them appearing once. The specimen was blood. The receptor source for this set is a young woman with Graves' hyperthyroidism that later progressed to Graves' ophthalmopathy.

This clonotype has more than one count but fewer than ten. The chain recombines TRBV19 with TRBJ2-7; 9 bases line up with TRBD1. With V trimmed by 4 bases and J by 0 bases, 13 bases remained unmatched. This CDR3 comprises 18 residues. In germline, CDR1 is LNHDA, CDR2 SQIVND (reference sequence). The CDR3 spells CASSTGTGFIGGSYEQYF. Written as DNA, the CDR3 is TGTGCCAGTAGTACAGGGACAGGGTTCATCGGTGGCTCCTACGAGCAGTACTTC.

This clonotype showed up many times. This chain connects TRBV20-1 to TRBJ2-7; D unresolved. Germline CDR1 is DFQATT and CDR2 is SNEGSKA (reference sequence). This CDR3 has 13 amino acids. V shed 5 bases and J shed 3 bases, with 14 bases lying between them. The CDR3 bases are TGCAGTGCTGGGCCCACTCTCCACTACGAGCAGTACTTC. Protein product: CSAGPTLHYEQYF.

V is TRBV30 and J is TRBJ1-6, with 7 bases lining up with TRBD1. The CDR3 has 14 residues. From germline, CDR1 is GTSNPN and CDR2 SVGIG (reference sequence). V lost 3 bases to trimming and J lost 10 bases; unmatched junction nucleotides: 9. CDR3 residues: CAWRDTGAGSPLHF. The CDR3 region has the DNA TGTGCCTGGAGGGACACAGGGGCTGGGTCACCCCTCCACTTT.

The genes are TRBV28 and TRBJ2-3; D is perhaps TRBD2 (7 bases). This CDR3 contains 17 residues. Germline CDR1 MDHEN, CDR2 SYDVKM. V was cut by 4 bases and J by 3 bases, with 20 bases left in between. CDR3 amino acids: CASSSPLGGAETDTQYF. The CDR3 bases are TGTGCCAGCAGTTCTCCTCTGGGGGGGGCCGAGACAGATACGCAGTATTTT.

This clonotype was found many times. V is TRBV18 and J is TRBJ1-1; maybe TRBD1 (6 bases). CDR3 size: 14 residues. Germline CDR1 KGHSH, CDR2 LQKENI. V shed 3 bases and J shed 11 bases, with 19 bases lying between them. The CDR3 coding sequence is TGTGCCAGCTCACCGCCGGGTTTACAGGGTTTGGCTTTCTTT. Its protein product is CASSPPGLQGLAFF.

This clonotype was observed many times. This chain joins TRBV7-2 and TRBJ2-2; unclear D gene. V was shortened by 1 base and J by 4 bases, with 4 bases between the two germline ends. This CDR3 contains 13 residues. Germline values: CDR1 SGHTA, CDR2 FQGNSA. CDR3 protein: CASSLERTGELFF. The CDR3 DNA reads as TGTGCCAGCAGCTTAGAGCGCACCGGGGAGCTGTTTTTT.

This clonotype has ten or more counts. V usage is TRBV27 and J usage is TRBJ2-1; the D gene could be TRBD1 or TRBD2 (6 bases each). The V end lost 5 bases, the J end lost 2 bases, and 10 bases lay between the germline ends. CDR3 length: 14 amino acids. CDR1 is MNHEY, CDR2 SMNVEV, per germline (reference sequence). CDR3 DNA: TGTGCCAGCAGTAAGGGGGGTACCTACAATGAGCAGTTCTTC. Encoded protein: CASSKGGTYNEQFF.

This clonotype has a count of ten or more. V and J are TRBV12-3 or TRBV12-4 and TRBJ1-1; the match to TRBD1 covers 8 bases. The CDR3 covers 15 residues. J gave up 3 bases and V 6 bases, and 9 bases lay outside the gene matches. This CDR3 reads CASRGQANRDTEAFF. CDR3 DNA sequence: TGTGCCAGCAGGGGACAGGCTAACCGTGACACTGAAGCTTTCTTT.

This clonotype was observed a handful of times. V gene TRBV12-3 or TRBV12-4 combines with J gene TRBJ1-3; tentatively, D is TRBD1 (6 bases). The V end was cut by 4 bases, the J end by 0 bases, with 13 bases between. The CDR3 is made up of 16 amino acids. The CDR3 protein is CASSSDSSSSGNTIYF. Written as DNA, the CDR3 is TGTGCCAGCAGTTCGGACAGCTCAAGCTCTGGAAACACCATATATTTT.

The table lists this clonotype with many counts. The gene calls are TRBV11-2 and TRBJ1-1; maybe TRBD1 (5 bases). This CDR3 region has 15 residues. CDR1 SGHAT and CDR2 FQNNGV come from the germline V gene. V was cut by 5 bases and J by 1 base, with 14 bases left in between. The CDR3 nucleotides are TGTGCCAGCAGCCCGTCGACAGCAAGGAACACTGAAGCTTTCTTT. This codes for CASSPSTARNTEAFF.

This clonotype was counted many times. CDR3 sequence (DNA): TGCGCCAGCAGCCCGCAGGGGCGAGACACCATATATTTT. It specifies CASSPQGRDTIYF. V is TRBV5-1 and J is TRBJ1-3; a weak D match, TRBD1 (6 bases). This CDR3 spans 13 amino acids. Germline-derived CDR1 and CDR2 are SGHRS and YFSETQ. With 4 bases removed from V and 8 bases from J, the gap between germline ends came to 13 bases.

This clonotype was seen repeatedly, ten times or more. The chain recombines TRBV20-1 with TRBJ2-3; 10 nucleotides agree with TRBD2. V trimming: 3 bases; J trimming: 5 bases; junction bases outside the gene matches: 8. CDR3 length equals 15 residues. The V gene's germline CDR1 is DFQATT and CDR2 SNEGSKA (reference sequence). CDR3 in amino acids: CSARGSGRGEDTQYF. DNA of the CDR3: TGCAGTGCTAGGGGAAGCGGGAGGGGAGAAGATACGCAGTATTTT.

This clonotype was recorded at least ten times. The genes are TRBV7-2 and TRBJ2-2; D not certain. Germline V gives CDR1 SGHTA, CDR2 FQGNSA. CDR3 length: 13 residues. V was clipped by 2 bases and J by 4 bases, with 5 bases between them. The DNA of the CDR3 is TGTGCCAGCAGCTTACGTGTCACCGGGGAGCTGTTTTTT. Translated, it gives CASSLRVTGELFF. Full variable domain (outside the CDR3, taken from reference TRBV7-2 and TRBJ2-2): GAGVSQSPSNKVTEKGKDVELRCDPISGHTALYWYRQSLGQGLEFLIYFQGNSAPDKSGLPSDRFSAERTGGSVSTLTIQRTQQEDSAVYLCASSLRVTGELFFGEGSRLTVL.

V is TRBV9 and J is TRBJ2-1, with a weak D call TRBD1 (5 bases). The CDR3 spans 14 residues. The V gene lost 6 bases and the J gene lost 10 bases, with 20 bases spanning the gap. CDR1 and CDR2 (germline): SGDLS, YYNGEE. The CDR3 protein is CASTPGPMDVEQFF. The DNA of the CDR3 is TGTGCCAGCACACCAGGGCCCATGGACGTCGAGCAGTTCTTC.

This clonotype has a count of ten or more. The chain joins TRBV4-1 to TRBJ2-7; D might be TRBD2 (5 bases). Germline assignment: CDR1 MGHRA and CDR2 YSYEKL. V gave up 2 bases and J gave up 4 bases, with 18 bases separating them. The CDR3 totals 16 residues. The CDR3 bases are TGCGCCAGCAGCCAACGGGAACTACAAGCACAATACGAGCAGTACTTC. Translating gives CASSQRELQAQYEQYF.

This clonotype was detected a few times. The chain recombines TRBV9 with TRBJ2-7; weak D call: TRBD2 (5 bases). The CDR3 runs 15 residues. CDR1 and CDR2 from the germline V gene are SGDLS and YYNGEE. V lost 0 bases, J lost 2 bases, and 12 bases lay in between. The chain's CDR3 is CASSVEVGLTYEQYF. The CDR3 nucleotides are TGTGCCAGCAGCGTAGAGGTCGGACTTACCTACGAGCAGTACTTC.

This clonotype has only a few counts. This rearrangement joins TRBV4-3 to TRBJ2-7; 7 nucleotides match TRBD2. The CDR3 sequence is 17 residues long. The V gene end was trimmed by 3 bases and the J gene end by 0 bases; junction bases not matched to a gene: 11. CDR1 and CDR2 (germline): LGHNA, YSLEER. CDR3 protein: CASSQESTSESSYEQYF. The CDR3 DNA is TGCGCCAGCAGCCAGGAATCTACTAGCGAGAGCTCCTACGAGCAGTACTTC.